This T cell receptor (beta chain) was documented in a study of T cell changes during pregnancy in multiple sclerosis. This CDR3 comprises 12 residues. V lost 7 bases, J lost 2 bases, and 4 bases stayed unmatched. CDR1 is SQVTM, CDR2 ANQGSEA, per germline. Assay used: immunoSEQ multiplex PCR; TCRdb lists only in-frame clones, some missing. The sample shows about 41,000 clones, 80% to 90% of them seen only once. This material consisted of CD4+ T cells from peripheral blood mononuclear cells, taken in the first trimester of pregnancy. The source of this sequence is a female donor with multiple sclerosis, enrolled in a pregnancy study. The V gene is TRBV29-1, the J gene TRBJ2-7; 8 bases fit TRBD1. In nucleotides, the CDR3 is TGCAGCGCCGGACAGGGAACCTACGAGCAGTACTTC. It is translated as CSAGQGTYEQYF.